The clone carrying this T cell receptor (beta chain) was seen once. Antigen specificity is unknown. This record belongs to a study of yellow fever vaccine responses in identical twins. General observations from the study: Vaccine T cell responses of twins reportedly seemed partly convergent and partly personalized.

This CDR3 is 15 amino acids long. The germline V and J ends were trimmed by 0 bases and 6 bases, with 14 bases remaining between them. Germline CDR1 and CDR2: WNHNN and SYGVQD (reference sequence). TCRdb recomputed calls from the RT-PCR reads with MiXCR, one row per CDR3 protein. The profile shows 650 to 900 distinct CDR3 sequences, 81% of them singletons. The sequence came from a female donor who received the yellow fever vaccine. V and J are TRBV10-1 and TRBJ1-2; D gene uncertain. This specimen was T cells from blood (PBMCs), unsorted or a sorted subset (not recorded which), taken before or after yellow fever vaccination (not recorded which). The CDR3 DNA reads as TGCGCCAGCAGTGAGTCGAGGGTAGCGATCGATGGCTACACCTTC. It yields the protein CASSESRVAIDGYTF.